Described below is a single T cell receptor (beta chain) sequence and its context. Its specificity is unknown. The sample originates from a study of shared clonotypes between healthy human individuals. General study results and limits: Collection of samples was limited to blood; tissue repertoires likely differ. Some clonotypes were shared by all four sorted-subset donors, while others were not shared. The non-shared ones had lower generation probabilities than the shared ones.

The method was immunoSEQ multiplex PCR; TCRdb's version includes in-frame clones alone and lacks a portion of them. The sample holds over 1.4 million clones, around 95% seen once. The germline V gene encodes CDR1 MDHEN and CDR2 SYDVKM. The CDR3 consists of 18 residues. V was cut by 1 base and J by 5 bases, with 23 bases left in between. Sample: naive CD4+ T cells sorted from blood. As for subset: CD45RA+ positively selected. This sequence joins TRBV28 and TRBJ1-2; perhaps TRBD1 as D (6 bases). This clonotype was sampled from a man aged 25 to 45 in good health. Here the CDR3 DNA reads TGTGCCAGCAGTTTATTTGTTAAAGCGGGGGCGCTTGGTTATGGCTACACCTTC. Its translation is CASSLFVKAGALGYGYTF.